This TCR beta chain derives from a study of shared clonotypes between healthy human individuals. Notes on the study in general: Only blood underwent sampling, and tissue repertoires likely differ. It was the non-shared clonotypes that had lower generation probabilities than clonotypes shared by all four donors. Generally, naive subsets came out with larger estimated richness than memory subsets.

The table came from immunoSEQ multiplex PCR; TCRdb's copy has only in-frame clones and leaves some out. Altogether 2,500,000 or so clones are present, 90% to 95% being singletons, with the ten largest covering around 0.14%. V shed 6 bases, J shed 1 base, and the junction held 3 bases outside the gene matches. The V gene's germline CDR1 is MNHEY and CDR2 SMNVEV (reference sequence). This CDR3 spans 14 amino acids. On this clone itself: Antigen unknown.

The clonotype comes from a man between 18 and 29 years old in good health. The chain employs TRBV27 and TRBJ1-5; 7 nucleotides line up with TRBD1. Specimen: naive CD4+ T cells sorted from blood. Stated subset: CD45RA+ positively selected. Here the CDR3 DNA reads TGTGCCAGCAGAATACAGGGGAGCAATCAGCCCCAGCATTTT. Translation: CASRIQGSNQPQHF.